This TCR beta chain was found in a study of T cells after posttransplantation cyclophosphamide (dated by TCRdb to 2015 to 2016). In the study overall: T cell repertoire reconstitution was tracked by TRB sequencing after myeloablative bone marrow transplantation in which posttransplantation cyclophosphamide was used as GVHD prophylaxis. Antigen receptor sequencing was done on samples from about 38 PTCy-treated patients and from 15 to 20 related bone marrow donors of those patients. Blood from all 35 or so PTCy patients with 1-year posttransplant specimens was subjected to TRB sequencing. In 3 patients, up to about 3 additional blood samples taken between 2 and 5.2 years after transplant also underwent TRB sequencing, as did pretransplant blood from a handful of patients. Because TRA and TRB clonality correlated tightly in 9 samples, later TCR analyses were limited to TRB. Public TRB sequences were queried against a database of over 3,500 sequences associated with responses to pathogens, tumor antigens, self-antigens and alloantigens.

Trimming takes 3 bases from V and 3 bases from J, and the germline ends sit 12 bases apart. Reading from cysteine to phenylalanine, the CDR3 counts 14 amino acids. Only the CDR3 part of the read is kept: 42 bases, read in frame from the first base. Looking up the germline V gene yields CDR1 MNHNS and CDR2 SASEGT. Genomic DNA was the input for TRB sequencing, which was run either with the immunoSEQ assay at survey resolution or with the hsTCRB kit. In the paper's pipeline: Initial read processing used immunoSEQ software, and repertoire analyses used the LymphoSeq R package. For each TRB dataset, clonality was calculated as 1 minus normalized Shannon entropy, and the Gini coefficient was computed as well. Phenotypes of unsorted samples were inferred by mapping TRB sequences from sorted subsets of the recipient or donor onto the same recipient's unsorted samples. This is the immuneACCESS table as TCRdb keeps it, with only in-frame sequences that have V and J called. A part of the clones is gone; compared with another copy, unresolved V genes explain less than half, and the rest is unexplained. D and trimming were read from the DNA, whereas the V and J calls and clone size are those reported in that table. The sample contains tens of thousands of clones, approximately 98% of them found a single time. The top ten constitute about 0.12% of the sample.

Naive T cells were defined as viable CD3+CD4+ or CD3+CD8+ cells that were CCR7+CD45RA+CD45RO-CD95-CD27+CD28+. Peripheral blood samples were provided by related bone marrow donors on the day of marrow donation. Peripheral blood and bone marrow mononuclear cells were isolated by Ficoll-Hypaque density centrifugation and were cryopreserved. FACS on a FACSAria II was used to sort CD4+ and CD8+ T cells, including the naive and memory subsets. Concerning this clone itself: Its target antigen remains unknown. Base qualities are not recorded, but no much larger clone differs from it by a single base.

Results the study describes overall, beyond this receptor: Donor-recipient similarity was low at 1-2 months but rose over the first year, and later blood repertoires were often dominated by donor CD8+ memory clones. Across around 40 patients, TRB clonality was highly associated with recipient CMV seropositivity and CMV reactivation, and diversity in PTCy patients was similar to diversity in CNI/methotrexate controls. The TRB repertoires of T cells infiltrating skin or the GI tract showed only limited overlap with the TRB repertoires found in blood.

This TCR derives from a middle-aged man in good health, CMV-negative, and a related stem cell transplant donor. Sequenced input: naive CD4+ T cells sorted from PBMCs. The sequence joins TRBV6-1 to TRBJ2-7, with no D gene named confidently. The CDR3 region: CASSESFSVYEQYF. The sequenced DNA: TGTGCCAGCAGTGAGAGCTTTTCTGTCTACGAGCAGTACTTC.